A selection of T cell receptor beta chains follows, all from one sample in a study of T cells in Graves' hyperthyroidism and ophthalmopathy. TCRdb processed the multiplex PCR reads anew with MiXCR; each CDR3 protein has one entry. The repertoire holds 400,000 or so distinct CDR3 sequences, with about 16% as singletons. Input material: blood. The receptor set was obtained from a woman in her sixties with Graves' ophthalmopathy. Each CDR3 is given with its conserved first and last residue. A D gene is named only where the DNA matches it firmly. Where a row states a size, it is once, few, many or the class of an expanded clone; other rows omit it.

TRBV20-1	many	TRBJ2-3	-	CSARETTTDTQYF	TGCAGTGCTAGAGAGACTACCACAGATACGCAGTATTTT
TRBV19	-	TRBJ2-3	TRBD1	CTSSRQGVRTDTQYF	TGTACCAGTAGTCGACAGGGTGTTAGGACAGATACGCAGTATTTT
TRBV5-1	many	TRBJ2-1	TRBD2	CASSRGSGSSYNEQFF	TGCGCCAGCAGTCGAGGTAGCGGGAGTTCCTACAATGAGCAGTTCTTC
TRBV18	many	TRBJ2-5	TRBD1	CASTTNRGRETQYF	TGTGCCAGCACTACGAACAGGGGTAGAGAGACCCAGTACTTC
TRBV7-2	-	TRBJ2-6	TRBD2	CASSPGGGGANVLTF	TGTGCCAGCAGCCCGGGGGGAGGGGGGGCCAACGTCCTGACTTTC
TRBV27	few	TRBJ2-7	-	CASSTPTGGERYEQYF	TGTGCCAGCAGTACCCCCACAGGGGGGGAGCGGTACGAGCAGTACTTC
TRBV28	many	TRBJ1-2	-	CASLPGGENYGYTF	TGTGCCAGCCTACCGGGGGGGGAGAACTATGGCTACACCTTC
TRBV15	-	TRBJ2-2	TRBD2	CATSSPPGLAGGPNTGELFF	TGTGCCACCAGCAGTCCGCCGGGACTAGCGGGAGGTCCGAACACCGGGGAGCTGTTTTTT
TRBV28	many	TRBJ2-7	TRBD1	CASSLAPGQGSNEQYF	TGTGCCAGCAGTTTAGCCCCCGGACAGGGTAGCAACGAGCAGTACTTC
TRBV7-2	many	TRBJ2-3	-	CASSLRSAGAITDTQYF	TGTGCCAGCAGCTTAAGGTCCGCCGGGGCGATCACAGATACGCAGTATTTT
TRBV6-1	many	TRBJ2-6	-	CASMTGQGGVSGANVLTF	TGTGCCAGCATGACGGGGCAGGGCGGTGTCAGTGGGGCCAACGTCCTGACTTTC
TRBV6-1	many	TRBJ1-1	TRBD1	CASYRGTEAFF	TGTGCCAGTTACAGGGGCACTGAAGCTTTCTTT
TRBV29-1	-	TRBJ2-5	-	CSVVGLLTETQYF	TGCAGCGTTGTGGGACTTCTGACGGAGACCCAGTACTTC
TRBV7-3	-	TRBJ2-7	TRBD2	CASSTRSSGSPYEQYF	TGTGCCAGCAGTACACGGTCTAGCGGGTCCCCCTACGAGCAGTACTTC
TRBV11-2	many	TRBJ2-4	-	CASSLVGSGGNIQYF	TGTGCCAGCAGCTTAGTGGGATCCGGAGGAAACATTCAGTACTTC
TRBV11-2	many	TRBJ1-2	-	CASSLSRTGGYTF	TGTGCCAGCAGCTTATCCCGGACTGGTGGCTACACCTTC
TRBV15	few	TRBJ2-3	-	CATSRDGRPSTDTQYF	TGTGCCACCAGCAGAGACGGGAGACCGAGCACAGATACGCAGTATTTT
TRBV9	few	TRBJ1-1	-	CASSWGSGRNTEAFF	TGTGCCAGCAGCTGGGGTTCCGGCAGGAACACTGAAGCTTTCTTT
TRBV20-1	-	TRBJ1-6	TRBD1	CSARALGTGRSYNSPLHF	TGCAGTGCTAGAGCCCTGGGGACAGGGAGGTCCTATAATTCACCCCTCCACTTT
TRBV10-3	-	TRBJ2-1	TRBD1	CAISESGTGRAFF	TGTGCCATCAGTGAGTCCGGGACAGGGCGGGCGTTCTTC
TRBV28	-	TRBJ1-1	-	CASSSPGLSMNTEAFF	TGTGCCAGCAGCTCTCCGGGACTGAGCATGAACACTGAAGCTTTCTTT
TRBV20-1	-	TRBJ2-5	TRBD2	CSARDSLAGGPGETQYF	TGCAGTGCTAGAGATAGCCTAGCGGGAGGGCCAGGAGAGACCCAGTACTTC
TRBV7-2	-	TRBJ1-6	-	CASSLAGVTSPLHF	TGTGCCAGCAGCTTAGCAGGGGTTACTTCACCCCTCCACTTT
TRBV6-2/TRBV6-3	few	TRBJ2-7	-	CASSYSVGQYF	TGTGCCAGCAGTTACTCGGTAGGGCAGTACTTC
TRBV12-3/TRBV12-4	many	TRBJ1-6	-	CASRGVGWNSPLHF	TGTGCCAGCAGGGGCGTGGGCTGGAATTCACCCCTCCACTTT
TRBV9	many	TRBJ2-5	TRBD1	CASSALTGGETQYF	TGTGCCAGCAGCGCTCTGACAGGGGGGGAGACCCAGTACTTC
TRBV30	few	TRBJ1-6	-	CAYTPLSSYNSPLHF	TGTGCCTACACACCACTTAGCTCCTATAATTCACCCCTCCACTTT
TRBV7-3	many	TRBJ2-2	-	CASSLIGQTGELFF	TGTGCCAGCAGCTTAATAGGGCAAACCGGGGAGCTGTTTTTT
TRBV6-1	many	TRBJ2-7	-	CASTSRREEQYF	TGTGCCAGCACTTCACGCCGAGAGGAGCAGTACTTC
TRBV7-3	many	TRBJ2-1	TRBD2	CASSPISGGSYNEQFF	TGTGCCAGCAGCCCAATTAGCGGGGGCTCCTACAATGAGCAGTTCTTC
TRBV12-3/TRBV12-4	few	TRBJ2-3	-	CASRGGLPTDTQYF	TGTGCCAGCAGGGGGGGGCTTCCCACAGATACGCAGTATTTT
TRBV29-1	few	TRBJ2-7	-	CSVGPPLTIREQYF	TGCAGCGTTGGCCCTCCTTTGACTATCCGCGAGCAGTACTTC
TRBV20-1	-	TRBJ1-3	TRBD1	CSAPQPGTGMNTIYF	TGCAGTGCCCCTCAACCCGGGACAGGGATGAACACCATATATTTT
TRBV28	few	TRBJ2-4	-	CASIPAGTPRNIQYF	TGTGCCAGCATTCCCGCCGGGACACCAAGAAACATTCAGTACTTC
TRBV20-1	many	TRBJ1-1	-	CSAVTDGTEAFF	TGCAGTGCCGTGACGGATGGCACTGAAGCTTTCTTT
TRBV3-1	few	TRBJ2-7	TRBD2	CASSQDSTSGLEQYF	TGTGCCAGCAGCCAAGATTCGACTAGCGGGCTCGAGCAGTACTTC
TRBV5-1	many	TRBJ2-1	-	CASSLDLTSSYNEQFF	TGCGCCAGCAGCTTGGACTTGACGAGCTCCTACAATGAGCAGTTCTTC
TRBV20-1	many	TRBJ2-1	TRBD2	CSARGWPSGSHEQFF	TGCAGTGCTAGAGGGTGGCCTAGCGGGAGTCATGAGCAGTTCTTC
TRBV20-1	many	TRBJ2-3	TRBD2	CSVPQREGTDTQYF	TGCAGTGTTCCCCAGCGGGAGGGGACAGATACGCAGTATTTT
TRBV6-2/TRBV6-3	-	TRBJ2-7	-	CASTDSIPYEQYF	TGTGCCAGCACCGACAGCATACCTTACGAGCAGTACTTC
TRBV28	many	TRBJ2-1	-	CASSLRGRGAADNEQFF	TGTGCCAGCAGCCTACGGGGGAGGGGGGCAGCGGACAATGAGCAGTTCTTC
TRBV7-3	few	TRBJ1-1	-	CASSPLGGKTEAFF	TGTGCCAGCAGCCCTTTGGGGGGGAAGACTGAAGCTTTCTTT